Below, 30 T cell receptor beta chains from the same sample are listed, as sequenced in a study of T cells in Graves' hyperthyroidism and ophthalmopathy. Amplified regions were TCR beta CDR3 sequences from RNA transcripts. First-round RT-PCR with HTBI primers amplified the TCR CDR3 region. One entry per CDR3 protein results from TCRdb running MiXCR on the multiplex PCR reads. The repertoire includes a few hundred thousand distinct CDR3 sequences, over 15% of them detected once, and over 45% sits in the top ten. Sequencing was done on a sample of blood. Receptors were obtained from a woman aged 55-69 years with Graves' ophthalmopathy.

This clonotype has more than one count but fewer than ten. V usage is TRBV3-1 and J usage is TRBJ2-7, with 11 bases matching TRBD2. V gave up 4 bases and J gave up 2 bases; unmatched junction bases: 10. CDR1 and CDR2 (germline): LGHDT, YNNKEL (reference sequence). This CDR3 is built from 17 residues. For the CDR3, the DNA is TGTGCCAGCAGCCTAAGCAACGTAGCGGGGGGGCCCTACGAGCAGTACTTC. As protein: CASSLSNVAGGPYEQYF.

As concerns this clonotype: One junction end does not reproduce the germline sequence, and a read error may be involved. The chain is built from TRBV30 and TRBJ2-5; TRBD2 agrees at 8 bases. The CDR3 runs 14 residues. CDR1 is GTSNPN and CDR2 is SVGIG in the germline V gene (reference sequence). CDR3 DNA: TGTGCCTGGAGTGTAGGGACTAGATGGGGGACCCAGCACTTC. This codes for CAWSVGTRWGTQHF. Variable domain in full (rest from reference TRBV30 and TRBJ2-5): SQTIHQWPATLVQPVGSPLSLECTVEGTSNPNLYWYRQAAGRGLQLLFYSVGIGQISSEVPQNLSASRPQDRQFILSSKKLLLSDSGFYLCAWSVGTRWGTQHFGPGTRLLVL.

This clonotype was seen more than once but under ten times. The chain uses TRBV2 and TRBJ1-4, with 7 nucleotides matching TRBD1. The ends lost 3 bases at V and 4 bases at J; junction bases unmatched: 11. This CDR3 has 17 amino acids. Germline V gene sequence: CDR1 SNHLY, CDR2 FYNNEI. The CDR3 sequence: CASSDLLTGEYNEKLFF. DNA for the CDR3: TGTGCCAGCAGTGACCTTCTAACAGGGGAGTATAATGAAAAACTGTTTTTT. Drawing the rest from reference TRBV2 and TRBJ1-4, the complete variable domain is EPEVTQTPSHQVTQMGQEVILRCVPISNHLYFYWYRQILGQKVEFLVSFYNNEISEKSEIFDDQFSVERPDGSNFTLKIRSTKLEDSAMYFCASSDLLTGEYNEKLFFGSGTQLSVL.

This clonotype was observed many times. The rearrangement joins TRBV7-2 to TRBJ2-7; 10 bases fit TRBD2. After removal of 0 bases from V and 5 bases from J, the junction contained 19 bases not matched to a gene. Germline lookup yields CDR1 SGHTA and CDR2 FQGNSA. This CDR3 has 20 amino acids. CDR3: CASSLARRSNRLAGSHEQYF. CDR3 DNA: TGTGCCAGCAGCTTAGCGCGGCGGAGCAACCGACTAGCGGGTAGCCACGAGCAGTACTTC.

The chain employs TRBV7-6 and TRBJ2-2; no definite D call. The germline V gene has CDR1 SGHVS and CDR2 FNYEAQ. Trimming removed 5 bases from V and 5 bases from J, with 15 bases in between. This CDR3 comprises 15 residues. CDR3 region: CASSQHRKGTGELFF. CDR3 DNA sequence: TGTGCCAGCAGCCAACACCGGAAGGGTACCGGGGAGCTGTTTTTT. Together with reference TRBV7-6 and TRBJ2-2, the CDR3 gives the full variable domain: GAGVSQSPRYKVTKRGQDVALRCDPISGHVSLYWYRQALGQGPEFLTYFNYEAQQDKSGLPNDRFSAERPEGSISTLTIQRTEQRDSAMYRCASSQHRKGTGELFFGEGSRLTVL.

This clonotype turned up a few times. CDR3: CASSPGQGRTAGAEAFF. The CDR3 coding sequence is TGCGCCAGCAGCCCGGGACAGGGGCGAACGGCTGGGGCTGAAGCTTTCTTT. The V and J genes are TRBV4-1 and TRBJ1-1, with 10 bases aligning to TRBD1. Germline V gives CDR1 MGHRA, CDR2 YSYEKL. The CDR3 consists of 17 residues. The V and J ends lost 4 bases and 6 bases, in that order; junction bases with no gene match: 14.

This clonotype was picked up many times. The chain links TRBV28 to TRBJ1-4; 7 bases fit TRBD1. V gave up 6 bases and J gave up 5 bases; unmatched junction bases: 9. CDR3 length: 15 residues. CDR1 is MDHEN and CDR2 is SYDVKM in the germline V gene. The CDR3 nucleotides read TGTGCCAGCAGGCCGTGGGACAGTCTAAATGAAAAACTGTTTTTT. It encodes CASRPWDSLNEKLFF. Full variable domain (rest looked up from reference TRBV28 and TRBJ1-4): DVKVTQSSRYLVKRTGEKVFLECVQDMDHENMFWYRQDPGLGLRLIYFSYDVKMKEKGDIPEGYSVSREKKERFSLILESASTNQTSMYLCASRPWDSLNEKLFFGSGTQLSVL.

Only a few counts were recorded for this clonotype. As DNA, the CDR3 is TGTGCCAGCAAAACATACGGGACAGCGAACTATGGCTACACCTTC. Protein product: CASKTYGTANYGYTF. The V gene is TRBV28, the J gene TRBJ1-2, with 7 positions matching TRBD1. This CDR3 comprises 15 residues. V dropped 7 bases and J dropped 2; count of bases not matched to a gene: 10. The V gene's germline CDR1 is MDHEN and CDR2 SYDVKM.

CDR3 nucleotides: TGCAGTGCTAGAGATTGGCAGGGTGGGAATCAGCCCCAGCATTTT. The encoded protein is CSARDWQGGNQPQHF. This chain joins TRBV20-1 and TRBJ1-5, with D maybe TRBD1 (5 bases). Trimming took 0 bases from V and 4 from J, leaving 13 bases between them. Germline V lookup: CDR1 DFQATT, CDR2 SNEGSKA (reference sequence). This CDR3 is built from 15 residues.

This chain uses TRBV9 with TRBJ1-3; no firm D call. Between the trimmed V and J ends, which lost 4 bases and 0 bases, there was a span of 17 bases. The CDR3 extends over 17 amino acids. Germline CDR1 SGDLS, CDR2 YYNGEE. Here the CDR3 reads CASSPTPHSGSGNTIYF. CDR3 nucleotides: TGTGCCAGCAGCCCTACCCCTCACAGTGGCTCTGGAAACACCATATATTTT. Complete variable domain (other parts from reference TRBV9 and TRBJ1-3): DSGVTQTPKHLITATGQRVTLRCSPRSGDLSVYWYQQSLDQGLQFLIQYYNGEERAKGNILERFSAQQFPDLHSELNLSSLELGDSALYFCASSPTPHSGSGNTIYFGEGSWLTVV.

As regards this clonotype: Since a much larger clone is just one base distant, this may be a read error. The chain recombines TRBV11-3 with TRBJ2-7; no clear D gene. Between the trimmed V and J ends, which lost 0 bases and 1 base, there was a span of 7 bases. The length of the CDR3 is 14 residues. Germline V CDR1 and CDR2: SGHNT, YENEEA. CDR3 in DNA: TGTGCCAGCAGCTTAGATCCGCAGTCCTACGAGCAGTACTTC. This codes for CASSLDPQSYEQYF.

The sample holds many counts of this clonotype. This chain uses TRBV6-2 or TRBV6-3 with TRBJ1-1, with D uncertain. Trimming took off 4 bases at V and 3 bases at J, with 12 bases between the two ends. CDR3 length: 14 residues. Germline assignment: CDR1 MNHEY and CDR2 SVGEGT. This chain's CDR3 is CASSLTFRDTEAFF. The CDR3 DNA follows: TGTGCCAGCAGTTTAACGTTTCGGGACACTGAAGCTTTCTTT.

In this sample, this clonotype turned up a few times. The chain is built from TRBV6-1 and TRBJ1-6; TRBD1 matches 8 bases. Germline CDR1 is MNHNS and CDR2 is SASEGT. This CDR3 spans 17 amino acids. Germline trimming cut 4 bases from V and 6 bases from J; bases unmatched to any gene: 11. CDR3 in amino acids: CASSATGGVGGNSPLHF. Written as DNA, the CDR3 is TGTGCCAGCAGTGCCACAGGGGGAGTGGGTGGTAATTCACCCCTCCACTTT.

J is TRBJ2-3 and V is TRBV12-3 or TRBV12-4; 15 nucleotides line up with TRBD2. The trim removed 2 bases at V and 15 bases at J, leaving 3 bases unmatched. The CDR3 sequence is 13 residues long. CDR3 coding DNA: TGTGCCAGCAGTTTATGGACTAGCGGGGGGGTTTATTTT. It yields the protein CASSLWTSGGVYF.

This chain links TRBV7-9 with TRBJ1-4, with 8 nucleotides matching TRBD1. The germline V gene has CDR1 SEHNR and CDR2 FQNEAQ (reference sequence). CDR3 length: 16 residues. The V and J ends lost 4 bases and 5 bases, in that order; junction bases with no gene match: 9. CDR3: CASSSRGGQANEKLFF. In nucleotides, the CDR3 is TGTGCCAGCAGCTCTCGGGGGGGACAGGCGAATGAAAAACTGTTTTTT.

This clonotype was seen many times. The V gene is TRBV28, the J gene TRBJ1-2; 9 bases fit TRBD1. The CDR3 is made up of 14 amino acids. Germline CDR1 and CDR2: MDHEN and SYDVKM. Trimming cost V 6 bases and J 3 bases; bases outside gene matches: 5. In DNA, the CDR3 is TGTGCCAGCAGCTCGACAGGGGGGGACTATGGCTACACCTTC. Encoded protein: CASSSTGGDYGYTF.

This clonotype showed up just a few times. A read error is possible here, since a much larger clone lies one base away. The V and J genes are TRBV7-2 and TRBJ2-1, with a possible D match to TRBD2 (5 bases). The CDR3 extends over 14 amino acids. Germline lookup yields CDR1 SGHTA and CDR2 FQGNSA. DNA for the CDR3: TGTGCCAGCAGCTTAGCGGGAGTTTACAATGAGCAGTCCTTC. Translated, it gives CASSLAGVYNEQSF.

This clonotype showed up many times. The chain carries TRBV7-2 and TRBJ2-7, with 13 positions matching TRBD2. Trimming removed 4 bases from V and 9 bases from J; junction bases left unmatched: 9. Germline assignment: CDR1 SGHTA and CDR2 FQGNSA. This CDR3 is 15 amino acids long. The CDR3 loop reads CASSSSVGTSGVQYF. CDR3 bases: TGTGCCAGCAGCTCTAGTGTGGGGACTAGCGGGGTGCAGTACTTC.

This clonotype has just a few counts. The chain carries TRBV20-1 and TRBJ2-5; TRBD2 is a possible D gene (5 bases). The germline V gene has CDR1 DFQATT and CDR2 SNEGSKA (reference sequence). V lost 6 bases to trimming and J lost 1 base, with 15 bases between them. CDR3 length: 14 residues. As DNA, the CDR3 is TGCAGTGCCCGGCCGGGGATCGGCCAAGAGACCCAGTACTTC. This sequence encodes CSARPGIGQETQYF.

This clonotype was recorded at least ten times. This chain joins TRBV11-3 and TRBJ1-1, with a possible D match to TRBD1 (5 bases). The germline V gene has CDR1 SGHNT and CDR2 YENEEA. The V end lost 5 bases, the J end lost 12 bases, and 13 bases lay between the germline ends. There are 11 residues in the CDR3. CDR3 bases: TGTGCCAGCAGCGGCGGGGGGGAGACTTTCTTT. This codes for CASSGGGETFF.

This clonotype has at least ten counts. The CDR3 nucleotides are TGTGCCAGCAGCTTGACAGGGCGGGGAGAGACCCAGTACTTC. This translates into CASSLTGRGETQYF. The chain recombines TRBV7-2 with TRBJ2-5, with D possibly being TRBD1 (7 bases). The CDR3 sequence is 14 residues long. CDR1 and CDR2 from the germline V gene are SGHTA and FQGNSA. V lost 3 bases and J lost 4, with 12 bases in between.

The chain carries TRBV27 and TRBJ1-1, with D possibly TRBD1 on 6 matching bases. Trimming cost V 3 bases and J 2 bases, with 10 bases left between them. The CDR3 contains 14 residues. The germline V gene has CDR1 MNHEY and CDR2 SMNVEV (reference sequence). This chain's CDR3 is CASSFQGRNTEAFF. As DNA, the CDR3 is TGTGCCAGCAGTTTTCAGGGGAGAAACACTGAAGCTTTCTTT.

This clonotype was counted many times. The chain is built from TRBV2 and TRBJ2-7; D unresolved. Germline V CDR1 and CDR2: SNHLY, FYNNEI. This CDR3 is built from 10 residues. Trimming pared 3 bases from V and 3 bases from J, leaving 0 bases between. CDR3 DNA sequence: TGTGCCAGCAGTGACTACGAGCAGTACTTC. This sequence encodes CASSDYEQYF.

This clonotype showed up many times. The rearrangement uses TRBV20-1 and TRBJ1-6; possibly TRBD1 for D (5 bases). This CDR3 spans 14 amino acids. Trimming cost V 0 bases and J 9 bases, with 12 bases left between them. Germline CDR1 is DFQATT and CDR2 is SNEGSKA (reference sequence). CDR3 residues: CSARDTREGSPLHF. The CDR3 DNA sequence: TGCAGTGCTAGAGACACCAGGGAGGGTTCACCCCTCCACTTT.

At least ten counts were recorded for this clonotype. One end of the junction varies from germline; a read error may be responsible. The chain carries TRBV7-2 and TRBJ2-3; no definite D call. This CDR3 spans 15 amino acids. The germline gives CDR1 SGHTA, CDR2 FQGNSA. The CDR3 nucleotides read TGTGCCAGCAGCTCCCAGGCACGGGCCACAGATACGCGGTATTTT. It yields the protein CASSSQARATDTRYF.

In this sample, this clonotype turned up a few times. This chain joins TRBV11-2 and TRBJ2-3; 8 nucleotides align to TRBD2. Germline CDR1 SGHAT, CDR2 FQNNGV. The CDR3 spans 16 residues. Losses at the gene ends were 6 bases for V and 0 bases for J; bases not matched to a gene: 8. The CDR3 here is CASSSGGGGSTDTQYF. The CDR3, as DNA: TGTGCCAGCAGTTCCGGGGGGGGGGGAAGCACAGATACGCAGTATTTT.

This clonotype has a handful of counts. The chain couples TRBV6-2 or TRBV6-3 to TRBJ1-5, with D uncertain. This CDR3 is built from 13 residues. The germline V gene encodes CDR1 MNHEY and CDR2 SVGEGT. Trimming left V 7 bases short and J 1 base short, with 8 bases between. As DNA, the CDR3 is TGTGCCAGCAACGTCCAGAGCAATCAGCCCCAGCATTTT. It translates to CASNVQSNQPQHF.

The DNA of the CDR3 is TGTGCCAGCAGCCAACAACAGCTTAACACCGGGGAGCTGTTTTTT. As protein: CASSQQQLNTGELFF. V gene TRBV14 combines with J gene TRBJ2-2; D gene uncertain. Germline CDR1 and CDR2: SGHDN and FVKESK. The CDR3 extends over 15 amino acids. V gave up 2 bases and J gave up 2 bases, with 9 bases separating them.

In this sample, this clonotype turned up a few times. The V call is TRBV10-3, the J call TRBJ2-1; 7 bases fit TRBD1. In germline, CDR1 is ENHRY, CDR2 SYGVKD. The CDR3 covers 15 residues. V lost 10 bases, J lost 7 bases, and 16 bases stayed unmatched. CDR3 DNA sequence: TGTGCCACCGGAAGACAGGGTAAGGTCGGGAATGAGCAGTTCTTC. Its translation is CATGRQGKVGNEQFF.

The rearrangement uses TRBV20-1 and TRBJ2-1; 9 positions agree with TRBD1. There are 14 residues in the CDR3. The V gene end was trimmed by 0 bases and the J gene end by 9 bases; junction bases not matched to a gene: 6. Germline CDR1 and CDR2: DFQATT and SNEGSKA (reference sequence). The CDR3 DNA follows: TGCAGTGCTAGAGAACAGGGACAGGGATTTGAGCAGTTCTTC. It encodes CSAREQGQGFEQFF.